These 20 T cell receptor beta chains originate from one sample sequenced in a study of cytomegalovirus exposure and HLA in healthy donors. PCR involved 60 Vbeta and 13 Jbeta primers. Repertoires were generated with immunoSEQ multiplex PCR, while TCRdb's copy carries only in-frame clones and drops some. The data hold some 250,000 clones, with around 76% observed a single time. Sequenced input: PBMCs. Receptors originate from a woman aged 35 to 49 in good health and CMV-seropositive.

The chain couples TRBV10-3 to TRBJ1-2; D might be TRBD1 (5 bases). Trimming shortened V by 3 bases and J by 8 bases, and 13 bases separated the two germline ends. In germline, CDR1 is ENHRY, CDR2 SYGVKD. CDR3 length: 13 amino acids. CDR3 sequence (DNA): TGTGCCATCAGTGACAGGGTTCTAGACGGCTACACCTTC. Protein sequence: CAISDRVLDGYTF.

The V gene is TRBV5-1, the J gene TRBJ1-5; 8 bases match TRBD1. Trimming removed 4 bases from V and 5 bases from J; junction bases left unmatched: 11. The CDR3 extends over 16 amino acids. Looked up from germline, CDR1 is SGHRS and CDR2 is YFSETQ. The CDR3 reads CASSPLQGVVDQPQHF. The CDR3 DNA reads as TGCGCCAGCAGCCCCTTACAGGGGGTGGTCGATCAGCCCCAGCATTTT.

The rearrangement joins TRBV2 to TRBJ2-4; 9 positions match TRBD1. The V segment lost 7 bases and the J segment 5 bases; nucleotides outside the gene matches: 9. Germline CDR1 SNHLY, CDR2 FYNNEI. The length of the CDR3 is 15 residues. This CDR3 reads CASTRDRVGENIQYF. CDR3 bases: TGTGCCAGCACCCGGGACAGGGTAGGGGAAAACATTCAGTACTTC. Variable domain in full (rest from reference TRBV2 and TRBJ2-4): EPEVTQTPSHQVTQMGQEVILRCVPISNHLYFYWYRQILGQKVEFLVSFYNNEISEKSEIFDDQFSVERPDGSNFTLKIRSTKLEDSAMYFCASTRDRVGENIQYFGAGTRLSVL.

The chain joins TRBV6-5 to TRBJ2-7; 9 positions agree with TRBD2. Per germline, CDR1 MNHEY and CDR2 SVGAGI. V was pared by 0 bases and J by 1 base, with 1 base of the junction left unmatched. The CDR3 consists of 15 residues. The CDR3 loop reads CASSYSAGGSYEQYF. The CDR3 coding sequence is TGTGCCAGCAGTTACTCAGCGGGAGGTTCCTACGAGCAGTACTTC.

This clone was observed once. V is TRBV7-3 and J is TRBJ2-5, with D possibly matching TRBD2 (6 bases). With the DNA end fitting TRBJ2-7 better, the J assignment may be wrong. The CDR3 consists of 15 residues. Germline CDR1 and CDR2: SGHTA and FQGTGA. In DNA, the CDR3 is TGTGCCAGCAGCTTAGTGGGACTCCCCTCCTACGAGCAGTACTTC. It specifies CASSLVGLPSYEQYF.

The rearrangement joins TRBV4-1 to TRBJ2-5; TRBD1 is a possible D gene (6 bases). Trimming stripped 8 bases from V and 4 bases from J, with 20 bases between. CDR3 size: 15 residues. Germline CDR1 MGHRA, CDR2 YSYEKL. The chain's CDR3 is CASGREYQGRETQYF. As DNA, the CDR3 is TGCGCCAGCGGTCGAGAATACCAGGGGAGAGAGACCCAGTACTTC.

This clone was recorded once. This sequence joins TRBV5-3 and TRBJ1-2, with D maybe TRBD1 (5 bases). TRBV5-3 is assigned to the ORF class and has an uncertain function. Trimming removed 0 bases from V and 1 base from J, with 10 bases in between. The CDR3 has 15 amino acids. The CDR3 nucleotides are TGTGCCAGAAGCTTGGGATCCGACAGTAACTATGGCTACACCTTC. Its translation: CARSLGSDSNYGYTF.

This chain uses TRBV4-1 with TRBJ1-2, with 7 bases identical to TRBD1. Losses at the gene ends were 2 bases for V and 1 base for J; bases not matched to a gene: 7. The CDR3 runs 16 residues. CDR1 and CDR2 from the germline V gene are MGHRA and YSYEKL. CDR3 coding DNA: TGCGCCAGCAGCCAATTTGGGGGACAGCGTAACTATGGCTACACCTTC. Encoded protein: CASSQFGGQRNYGYTF.

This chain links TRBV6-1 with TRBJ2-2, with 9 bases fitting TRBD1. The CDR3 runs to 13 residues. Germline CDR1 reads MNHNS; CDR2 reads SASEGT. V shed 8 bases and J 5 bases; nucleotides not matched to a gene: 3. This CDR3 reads CASDRGVTGELFF. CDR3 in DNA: TGTGCCAGCGACAGGGGGGTTACCGGGGAGCTGTTTTTT.

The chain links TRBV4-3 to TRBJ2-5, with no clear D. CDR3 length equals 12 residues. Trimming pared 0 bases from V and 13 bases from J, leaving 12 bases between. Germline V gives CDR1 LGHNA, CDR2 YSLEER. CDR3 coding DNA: TGCGCCAGCAGCCAAGATGGAACTAAGTTGTACTTC. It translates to CASSQDGTKLYF.

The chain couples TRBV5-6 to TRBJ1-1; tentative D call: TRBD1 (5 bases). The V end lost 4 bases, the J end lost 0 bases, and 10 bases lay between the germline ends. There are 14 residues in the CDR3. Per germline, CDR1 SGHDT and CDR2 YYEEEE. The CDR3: CASSRTGLNTEAFF. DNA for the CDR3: TGTGCCAGCAGCCGCACAGGCTTGAACACTGAAGCTTTCTTT.

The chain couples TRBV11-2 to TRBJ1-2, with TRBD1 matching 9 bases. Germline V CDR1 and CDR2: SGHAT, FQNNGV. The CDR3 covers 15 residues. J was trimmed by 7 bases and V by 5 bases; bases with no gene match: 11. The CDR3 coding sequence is TGTGCCAGCAGCGTTACCGGGACAGGGTTTTCTGGCTACACCTTC. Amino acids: CASSVTGTGFSGYTF.

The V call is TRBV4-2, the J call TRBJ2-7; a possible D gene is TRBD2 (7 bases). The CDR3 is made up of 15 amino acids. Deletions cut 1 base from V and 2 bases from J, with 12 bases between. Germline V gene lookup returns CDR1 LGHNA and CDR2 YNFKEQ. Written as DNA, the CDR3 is TGTGCCAGCAGCCAAGGGGCGGGGGCGACCTACGAGCAGTACTTC. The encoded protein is CASSQGAGATYEQYF.

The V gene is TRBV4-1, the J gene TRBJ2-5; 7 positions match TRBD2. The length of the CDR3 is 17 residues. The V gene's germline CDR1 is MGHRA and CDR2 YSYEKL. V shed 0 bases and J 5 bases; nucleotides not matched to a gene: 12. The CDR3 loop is CASSQDRGAGLGETQYF. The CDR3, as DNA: TGCGCCAGCAGCCAAGATCGAGGGGCAGGACTAGGGGAGACCCAGTACTTC.

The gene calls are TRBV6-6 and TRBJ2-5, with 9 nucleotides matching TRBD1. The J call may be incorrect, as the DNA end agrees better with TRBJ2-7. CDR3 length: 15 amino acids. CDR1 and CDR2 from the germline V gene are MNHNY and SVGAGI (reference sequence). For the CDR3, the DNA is TGTGCCAGCAGTGACTTCGACAGGGGGTCCTACGAGCAGTACTTC. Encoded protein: CASSDFDRGSYEQYF.

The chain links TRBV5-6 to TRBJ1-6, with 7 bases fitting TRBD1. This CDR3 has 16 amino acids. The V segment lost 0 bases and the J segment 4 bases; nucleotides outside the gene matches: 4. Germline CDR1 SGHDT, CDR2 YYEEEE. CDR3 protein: CASSLATGLYNSPLHF. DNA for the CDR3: TGTGCCAGCAGCTTGGCGACAGGGCTTTATAATTCACCCCTCCACTTT.

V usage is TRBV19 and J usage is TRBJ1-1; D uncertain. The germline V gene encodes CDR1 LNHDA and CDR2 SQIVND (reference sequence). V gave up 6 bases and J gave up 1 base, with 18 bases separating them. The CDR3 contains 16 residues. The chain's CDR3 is CASRTTLEGPNTEAFF. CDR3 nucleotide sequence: TGTGCCAGTAGAACTACGCTGGAGGGTCCGAACACTGAAGCTTTCTTT.

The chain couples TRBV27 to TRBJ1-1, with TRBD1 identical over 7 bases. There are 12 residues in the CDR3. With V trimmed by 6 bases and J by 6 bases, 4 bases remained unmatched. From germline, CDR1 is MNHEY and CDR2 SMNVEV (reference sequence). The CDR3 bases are TGTGCCAGCAGACCCCAGGGGGCTGAAGCTTTCTTT. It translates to CASRPQGAEAFF.

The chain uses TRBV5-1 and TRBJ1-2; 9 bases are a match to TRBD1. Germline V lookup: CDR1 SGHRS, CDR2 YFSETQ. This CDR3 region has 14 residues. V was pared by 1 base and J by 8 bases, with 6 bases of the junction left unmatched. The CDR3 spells CASSLRQGGGGYTF. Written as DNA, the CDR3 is TGCGCCAGCAGCTTGAGACAGGGGGGCGGCGGCTACACCTTC.

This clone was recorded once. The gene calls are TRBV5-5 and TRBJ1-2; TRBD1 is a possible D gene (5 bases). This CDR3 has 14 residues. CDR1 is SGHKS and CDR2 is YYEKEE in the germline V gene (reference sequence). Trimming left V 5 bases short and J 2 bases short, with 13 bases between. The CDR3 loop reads CASSPTGVNYGYTF. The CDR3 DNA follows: TGTGCCAGCAGTCCCACGGGGGTGAACTATGGCTACACCTTC.